The 3 T cell receptor beta chains below come from one sample, sequenced in a study of T-cell reconstitution after alpha-beta-depleted transplantation in children. The TCRbeta library incorporated unique molecular identifiers. Each CDR3 protein gets one entry after TCRdb re-called the PCR reads with MiXCR. The sample holds hundreds of thousands of distinct CDR3 sequences, about 16% seen once. This specimen consisted of PBMCs, mostly from graft donor cells, obtained 360 days after TCRalphabeta/CD19-depleted stem cell transplant. The receptors come from a male patient between 5 and 17 years old who had a stem cell transplant for acute lymphoblastic leukemia, so the T cells may come from the graft donor.

There are a few counts of this clonotype. The chain recombines TRBV2 with TRBJ2-7; 13 bases are a match to TRBD2. The V gene end was trimmed by 1 base and the J gene end by 5 bases; junction bases not matched to a gene: 2. The V gene's germline CDR1 is SNHLY and CDR2 FYNNEI. This CDR3 region has 15 residues. The CDR3 region is CASSEEGLAGNEQYF. The DNA for the CDR3 is TGTGCCAGCAGTGAAGAGGGACTAGCGGGAAACGAGCAGTACTTC.

There are many counts of this clonotype. The chain is built from TRBV29-1 and TRBJ2-3; D is undetermined. V lost 3 bases and J lost 2, with 6 bases in between. The CDR3 contains 12 residues. CDR1 is SQVTM and CDR2 is ANQGSEA in the germline V gene. In nucleotides, the CDR3 is TGCAGCGTTGAGGAGAACACAGATACGCAGTATTTT. Translated, it gives CSVEENTDTQYF.

V and J are TRBV7-3 and TRBJ2-7, with a tentative D call TRBD2 (5 bases). Trimming removed 5 bases at V and 6 bases at J, with 14 bases between. This CDR3 spans 13 amino acids. Germline-derived CDR1 and CDR2 are SGHTA and FQGTGA. CDR3 coding DNA: TGTGCCAGCAGCATTCGACCCGCGGGCGAGCAGTACTTC. Translation: CASSIRPAGEQYF. Drawing the rest from reference TRBV7-3 and TRBJ2-7, the complete variable domain is GAGVSQTPSNKVTEKGKYVELRCDPISGHTALYWYRQSLGQGPEFLIYFQGTGAADDSGLPNDRFFAVRPEGSVSTLKIQRTERGDSAVYLCASSIRPAGEQYFGPGTRLTVT.